The sequence of this T cell receptor beta chain was determined in a study of cytomegalovirus exposure and HLA in healthy donors. Study background: The approximately 130 validation repertoires matched the approximately 700 first-cohort repertoires in platform, a later analysis reported.

Trimming left V 2 bases short and J 3 bases short, with 7 bases between. The germline gives CDR1 MNHEY, CDR2 SVGAGI. The CDR3 consists of 13 residues. The protocol was immunoSEQ multiplex PCR, while the TCRdb copy is restricted to in-frame clones and leaves out a portion. Of around 140,000 clones in the sample, 75% to 90% were seen once. The material sequenced was PBMCs. The source is a woman between 18 and 29 years old in good health and CMV-seronegative. The chain recombines TRBV6-5 with TRBJ1-2, with D uncertain. CDR3 coding DNA: TGTGCCAGCAGTTACGTGGGAGACTATGGCTACACCTTC. This sequence encodes CASSYVGDYGYTF.